This T cell receptor (beta chain) was observed in a study of T cells expressing NK-cell markers. The TCR beta cDNA came from 5'RACE template switching with UMIs. TCRdb reprocessed the 5' RACE reads, with one entry per CDR3 protein and no DNA. With 300,000 or so distinct CDR3 sequences in the sample, the ten largest clones hold 4% to 4.5%. Note on this clonotype: What it binds is not known.

Germline CDR1 and CDR2: MDHEN and SYDVKM. This CDR3 spans 12 amino acids. Study-level findings and limits: Of CD8+ T cells, about 1.0-7.5% belonged to dominant NKG2C+ clonotypes in roughly 6 donors.

The clonotype comes from a woman aged 18 to 75 in good health. Sequencing used blood T cells: a sorted CD56 or NKG2C T cell subset, CD4+ or CD8+ T cells, or bulk PBMC T cells (not recorded which). The chain combines TRBV28 with TRBJ2-7. The CDR3 here is CASSLGVYEQYF.